The next 30 T cell receptor beta chains were all read from a single sample in a study of shared clonotypes between healthy human individuals. Here immunoSEQ multiplex PCR was the method, and the copy in TCRdb shows in-frame clones only, minus some. The table includes some 2,000,000 clones, almost 96% detected once. The sample comprised naive CD4+ T cells sorted from blood. The subset: CD45RA+ positively selected. These receptors were collected from a man younger than 35 in good health.

This chain connects TRBV4-1 to TRBJ2-2, with TRBD1 matching 7 bases. This CDR3 has 14 amino acids. V was pared by 4 bases and J by 7 bases, with 6 bases of the junction left unmatched. Germline V lookup: CDR1 MGHRA, CDR2 YSYEKL. CDR3 amino acids: CASSPGQTGGELFF. In DNA form, the CDR3 reads TGCGCCAGCAGCCCGGGACAGACAGGCGGGGAGCTGTTTTTT.

This chain links TRBV7-8 with TRBJ1-2; D gene unclear. The CDR3 spans 14 residues. Trimming removed 2 bases at V and 4 bases at J, with 11 bases between. Germline V gives CDR1 SGHVS, CDR2 FQNEAQ. CDR3 in amino acids: CASSLQKQTYGYTF. The CDR3 nucleotides read TGTGCCAGCAGCTTACAGAAGCAGACCTATGGCTACACCTTC.

The chain couples TRBV10-3 to TRBJ2-3; the D gene is possibly TRBD2 (7 bases). Germline CDR1 is ENHRY and CDR2 is SYGVKD. Between the trimmed V and J ends, which lost 8 bases and 6 bases, there was a span of 18 bases. The CDR3 totals 14 residues. The CDR3 DNA reads TGTGCCATCGGAGGGGGGGCAGACCCCGATACGCAGTATTTT. Protein: CAIGGGADPDTQYF.

The chain has TRBV7-9 and TRBJ1-2; D is perhaps TRBD1 (5 bases). The ends were cut back, 5 bases at V and 8 bases at J, with 18 bases in the middle. This CDR3 has 14 amino acids. Germline-derived CDR1 and CDR2 are SEHNR and FQNEAQ (reference sequence). The CDR3 DNA reads TGTGCCAGCAGCCCGAGGGACGGGCTCGGGGGCTACACCTTC. It yields the protein CASSPRDGLGGYTF.

This clone showed up just once. The genes are TRBV9 and TRBJ2-7, with D perhaps matching TRBD1 (6 bases). Germline CDR1 SGDLS, CDR2 YYNGEE. This CDR3 region has 16 residues. The V end was cut by 1 base, the J end by 1 base, with 15 bases between. The CDR3 loop reads CASSVLGAKGSYEQYF. CDR3 nucleotides: TGTGCCAGCAGCGTACTGGGGGCGAAAGGTTCCTACGAGCAGTACTTC.

This rearrangement joins TRBV28 to TRBJ2-7; 7 bases are a match to TRBD1. This CDR3 spans 13 amino acids. V lost 8 bases, J lost 3 bases, and 7 bases stayed unmatched. Germline CDR1 and CDR2: MDHEN and SYDVKM. As DNA, the CDR3 is TGTGCCAGCTATGGGACAGATTTCTACGAGCAGTACTTC. Translation gives CASYGTDFYEQYF.

This clone was recorded once. The J gene is TRBJ2-6, the V gene TRBV19; possibly TRBD2 for D (5 bases). Germline loops: CDR1 LNHDA, CDR2 SQIVND (reference sequence). CDR3 length: 16 amino acids. V was cut by 4 bases and J by 3 bases, with 13 bases left in between. The CDR3, as DNA: TGTGCCAGTAGTACCCGGGGAACAGTTGGGGCCAACGTCCTGACTTTC. Its protein is CASSTRGTVGANVLTF.

The rearrangement uses TRBV5-1 and TRBJ2-3; no reliable D call. CDR1 and CDR2 from the germline V gene are SGHRS and YFSETQ. CDR3 length: 14 amino acids. Between the trimmed V and J ends, which lost 1 base and 2 bases, there was a span of 8 bases. The CDR3 protein is CASSLKGFTDTQYF. CDR3 bases: TGCGCCAGCAGCTTGAAGGGTTTCACAGATACGCAGTATTTT.

The chain employs TRBV10-3 and TRBJ2-5, with D possibly TRBD2 on 6 matching bases. The CDR3 sequence is 16 residues long. Germline CDR1 is ENHRY and CDR2 is SYGVKD. Trimming removed 4 bases from V and 3 bases from J, with 18 bases in between. As DNA, the CDR3 is TGTGCCATCAGTGGGGTAAACCGGGACTCGAAAGAGACCCAGTACTTC. Translated, it gives CAISGVNRDSKETQYF.

V usage is TRBV7-9 and J usage is TRBJ2-2; 7 bases are shared with TRBD2. Trimming cost V 5 bases and J 1 base; bases outside gene matches: 13. The CDR3 runs 18 residues. Germline CDR1 and CDR2: SEHNR and FQNEAQ (reference sequence). The CDR3 nucleotides read TGTGCCAGCAGCCAAAGGGGTCCAGCGGGATTGAACACCGGGGAGCTGTTTTTT. It encodes CASSQRGPAGLNTGELFF.

This chain joins TRBV5-6 and TRBJ1-6; the D gene is possibly TRBD1 (6 bases). Germline assignment: CDR1 SGHDT and CDR2 YYEEEE. V lost 2 bases and J 10 bases, leaving 16 bases between the germline ends. The CDR3 spans 15 residues. The CDR3 nucleotides read TGTGCCAGCAGCTTAAAGGGGGTGAGTGTCTCACCCCTCCACTTT. As protein: CASSLKGVSVSPLHF.

This clone appeared a single time. The genes are TRBV5-1 and TRBJ1-4; no clear D. This CDR3 has 16 residues. Germline V lookup: CDR1 SGHRS, CDR2 YFSETQ. Trimming stripped 0 bases from V and 5 bases from J, with 14 bases between. The CDR3 here is CASSLGSGNANEKLFF. CDR3 DNA: TGCGCCAGCAGCTTGGGGAGCGGCAACGCAAATGAAAAACTGTTTTTT.

The rearrangement uses TRBV7-9 and TRBJ2-7, with 7 positions matching TRBD2. CDR1 is SEHNR, CDR2 FQNEAQ, per germline (reference sequence). V lost 4 bases, J lost 9 bases, and 9 bases stayed unmatched. This CDR3 has 13 residues. Here the CDR3 reads CASSYGAGRAQYF. As DNA, the CDR3 is TGTGCCAGCAGCTACGGAGCAGGGAGGGCGCAGTACTTC. Together with reference TRBV7-9 and TRBJ2-7, the CDR3 gives the full variable domain: DTGVSQNPRHKITKRGQNVTFRCDPISEHNRLYWYRQTLGQGPEFLTYFQNEAQLEKSRLLSDRFSAERPKGSFSTLEIQRTEQGDSAMYLCASSYGAGRAQYFGPGTRLTVT.

The gene calls are TRBV10-2 and TRBJ1-6; TRBD1 agrees at 7 bases. With V trimmed by 6 bases and J by 7 bases, 12 bases remained unmatched. The V gene's germline CDR1 is WSHSY and CDR2 SAAADI. CDR3 length: 16 residues. This CDR3 reads CASRNTGAGDNSPLHF. The DNA for the CDR3 is TGCGCCAGCAGAAATACAGGGGCGGGAGACAATTCACCCCTCCACTTT.

The chain has TRBV19 and TRBJ2-6; TRBD1 is a possible D gene (5 bases). This CDR3 has 17 amino acids. V lost 2 bases and J 0 bases, leaving 11 bases between the germline ends. Germline CDR1 LNHDA, CDR2 SQIVND (reference sequence). The CDR3: CASSIQGSSSGANVLTF. The DNA of the CDR3 is TGTGCCAGTAGTATACAGGGTAGCAGCTCTGGGGCCAACGTCCTGACTTTC.

For this clone: This specimen includes other DNA sequences encoding the same CDR3. This chain uses TRBV12-5 with TRBJ2-5, with 16 nucleotides matching TRBD2. V lost 6 bases and J lost 2; bases outside the gene matches: 3. CDR1 is LGHNT and CDR2 is FRNRAP in the germline V gene. The CDR3 length is 16 residues. The CDR3 sequence: CASGPGLAGGQETQYF. In DNA, the CDR3 is TGTGCTAGTGGCCCGGGACTAGCGGGAGGGCAAGAGACCCAGTACTTC.

The chain joins TRBV7-9 to TRBJ2-3; no reliable D call. The CDR3 covers 12 residues. With 5 bases removed from V and 6 bases from J, the gap between germline ends came to 9 bases. Looked up from germline, CDR1 is SEHNR and CDR2 is FQNEAQ (reference sequence). In DNA form, the CDR3 reads TGTGCCAGCAGCCGAAGGGCCGATACGCAGTATTTT. The encoded protein is CASSRRADTQYF. Based on the CDR3 plus reference TRBV7-9 and TRBJ2-3, the full variable domain is DTGVSQNPRHKITKRGQNVTFRCDPISEHNRLYWYRQTLGQGPEFLTYFQNEAQLEKSRLLSDRFSAERPKGSFSTLEIQRTEQGDSAMYLCASSRRADTQYFGPGTRLTVL.

This chain connects TRBV19 to TRBJ2-7; no firm D call. Germline V CDR1 and CDR2: LNHDA, SQIVND (reference sequence). V lost 5 bases and J lost 4, with 15 bases in between. The CDR3 has 14 residues. This chain's CDR3 is CASSPRTSGYEQYF. The CDR3 nucleotides are TGTGCCAGTAGTCCACGGACCTCCGGGTACGAGCAGTACTTC.

The gene calls are TRBV4-1 and TRBJ2-3, with D uncertain. Germline V gives CDR1 MGHRA, CDR2 YSYEKL. Deletions cut 0 bases from V and 6 bases from J, with 10 bases between. The CDR3 totals 14 residues. The CDR3 DNA follows: TGCGCCAGCAGCCAAGATCTGGGTAGGGATACGCAGTATTTT. It yields the protein CASSQDLGRDTQYF.

The chain has TRBV7-9 and TRBJ2-1; weak D call: TRBD2 (5 bases). V dropped 1 base and J dropped 4 bases, with 14 bases sitting between them. This CDR3 is 16 amino acids long. Germline assignment: CDR1 SEHNR and CDR2 FQNEAQ (reference sequence). The CDR3 loop reads CASSLGWEIMYNEQFF. CDR3 DNA: TGTGCCAGCAGCTTAGGGTGGGAGATAATGTACAATGAGCAGTTCTTC.

The V call is TRBV6-5, the J call TRBJ2-7; maybe TRBD1 (6 bases). The CDR3 covers 12 residues. V gave up 5 bases and J gave up 5 bases, with 10 bases separating them. Germline lookup yields CDR1 MNHEY and CDR2 SVGAGI. CDR3 residues: CASSRTDDEQYF. Here the CDR3 DNA reads TGTGCCAGCAGTCGGACAGACGACGAGCAGTACTTC.

The V gene is TRBV6-5, the J gene TRBJ1-6, with 7 bases identical to TRBD1. This CDR3 region has 15 residues. Looked up from germline, CDR1 is MNHEY and CDR2 is SVGAGI. With V trimmed by 0 bases and J by 9 bases, 5 bases remained unmatched. The CDR3 loop reads CASSYSGTATSPLHF. The CDR3 nucleotides are TGTGCCAGCAGTTACTCCGGGACAGCGACTTCACCCCTCCACTTT.

The rearrangement joins TRBV2 to TRBJ1-4; no reliable D call. The germline V and J ends were trimmed by 6 bases and 8 bases, with 19 bases remaining between them. This CDR3 region has 15 residues. Germline assignment: CDR1 SNHLY and CDR2 FYNNEI. The CDR3 here is CASSELGPGGEKLFF. The CDR3 DNA sequence: TGTGCCAGCAGCGAATTGGGCCCGGGTGGGGAAAAACTGTTTTTT.

This clone was counted once. The chain employs TRBV11-2 and TRBJ2-7; 10 positions match TRBD1. This CDR3 is built from 15 residues. The junction had 5 bases not matched to a gene; V was cut back by 3 bases and J by 3 bases. CDR1 and CDR2 (germline): SGHAT, FQNNGV. The CDR3 DNA follows: TGTGCCAGCAGCTTTATCGGGACAGGGGTCTACGAGCAGTACTTC. It encodes CASSFIGTGVYEQYF.

This chain links TRBV27 with TRBJ2-7, with TRBD2 matching 15 bases. Trimming took 3 bases from V and 4 from J; bases not matched to a gene: 4. From germline, CDR1 is MNHEY and CDR2 SMNVEV (reference sequence). CDR3 length equals 16 residues. CDR3 coding DNA: TGTGCCAGCAGTTTCGGACTAGCGGGAGGGTCTTACGAGCAGTACTTC. Its translation is CASSFGLAGGSYEQYF.

This clone came up once. This chain joins TRBV30 and TRBJ2-4; perhaps TRBD1 as D (6 bases). Germline V CDR1 and CDR2: GTSNPN, SVGIG (reference sequence). This CDR3 is 14 amino acids long. V lost 1 base and J lost 9, with 16 bases in between. CDR3 in amino acids: CAWSGGHGTGIQYF. The DNA for the CDR3 is TGTGCCTGGAGTGGGGGACACGGGACGGGCATTCAGTACTTC.

The chain joins TRBV4-1 to TRBJ2-3; 7 positions agree with TRBD2. Germline lookup yields CDR1 MGHRA and CDR2 YSYEKL. With 1 base clipped from V and 2 bases from J, the junction kept 3 bases outside the gene matches. There are 15 residues in the CDR3. CDR3 sequence reads: CASSQGQRDTDTQYF. CDR3 DNA sequence: TGCGCCAGCAGCCAAGGCCAGCGGGACACAGATACGCAGTATTTT.

V usage is TRBV7-2 and J usage is TRBJ2-1; tentatively, D is TRBD2 (5 bases). The CDR3 runs 16 residues. The germline gives CDR1 SGHTA, CDR2 FQGNSA. V was trimmed by 3 bases and J by 2 bases, leaving 14 bases between them. The chain's CDR3 is CASSFDGRITYNEQFF. CDR3 nucleotides: TGTGCCAGCAGCTTTGATGGGAGAATTACCTACAATGAGCAGTTCTTC. Filled out from reference TRBV7-2 and TRBJ2-1, the complete variable domain reads GAGVSQSPSNKVTEKGKDVELRCDPISGHTALYWYRQSLGQGLEFLIYFQGNSAPDKSGLPSDRFSAERTGGSVSTLTIQRTQQEDSAVYLCASSFDGRITYNEQFFGPGTRLTVL.

V is TRBV28 and J is TRBJ2-3, with D unresolved. Germline CDR1 MDHEN, CDR2 SYDVKM. V gave up 4 bases and J gave up 3 bases, with 8 bases separating them. The CDR3 has 13 residues. Here the CDR3 reads CASSSGQTDTQYF. The CDR3 DNA reads as TGTGCCAGCAGTTCCGGGCAGACAGATACGCAGTATTTT.

Details on this clone: Other DNA sequences within the sample encode an identical CDR3. The genes are TRBV7-2 and TRBJ1-5, with unresolved D. V was cut by 3 bases and J by 1 base, with 4 bases left in between. This CDR3 is 13 amino acids long. Germline values: CDR1 SGHTA, CDR2 FQGNSA. The CDR3 loop reads CASSFNSNQPQHF. Here the CDR3 DNA reads TGTGCCAGCAGCTTTAACAGCAATCAGCCCCAGCATTTT.